The 3 T cell receptor beta chains below come from one sample, sequenced in a study of response to subunit inactivated influenza vaccine (dated by TCRdb to the late 2010s). Library generation was performed with RT-PCR. Sequencing relied on an Illumina HiSeq 2500. Using fastp at Q25 and MiXCR, TCRdb reprocessed the public reads and kept productive beta chains. One record per CDR3 amino acid sequence lists the most common genes and DNA. In this sample the table shows about 500,000 distinct CDR3 sequences, about 17% of which occur a single time. Over 2.5% of the sample rests with the top ten. This sample comprised CD4+ T cells sorted from PBMCs, obtained less than 30 months after vaccination. These receptors were obtained from a man between 50 and 69 years old who received an inactivated influenza vaccine. Donor details come from another sample of the same person, matched by shared clones.

The genes are TRBV15 and TRBJ1-6; D is undetermined. Germline CDR1 LNHNV, CDR2 YYDKDF (reference sequence). The CDR3 runs 13 residues. V shed 0 bases and J shed 6 bases, with 3 bases lying between them. In DNA form, the CDR3 reads TGTGCCACCAGCAGAGAGATTAATTCACCCCTCCACTTT. It encodes CATSREINSPLHF.

The sample holds a few counts of this clonotype. The chain uses TRBV7-9 and TRBJ2-5; D is perhaps TRBD1 or TRBD2 (5 bases each). With 1 base removed from V and 7 bases from J, the gap between germline ends came to 13 bases. Germline V lookup: CDR1 SEHNR, CDR2 FQNEAQ (reference sequence). This CDR3 is built from 14 residues. The CDR3 is CASSLDLRDGTQYF. CDR3 DNA: TGTGCCAGCAGCTTAGATCTACGGGACGGGACCCAGTACTTC.

This clonotype was recorded at least ten times. This rearrangement joins TRBV3-1 to TRBJ1-2; 7 bases fit TRBD1. The trim removed 1 base at V and 4 bases at J, leaving 6 bases unmatched. This CDR3 region has 15 residues. Germline V CDR1 and CDR2: LGHDT, YNNKEL (reference sequence). The CDR3: CASSQAATGSYGYTF. The CDR3 coding sequence is TGTGCCAGCAGCCAAGCAGCGACAGGGTCCTATGGCTACACCTTC.